This T cell receptor (beta chain) stems from a study of cytomegalovirus exposure and HLA in healthy donors (dated by TCRdb to between 2016 and 2019). At the level of the whole study: In an earlier analysis of roughly 500 of the donors, under 300 Gb of sequence data and approximately 100 million unique TCR beta sequences from 150 million to 200 million T cells were reported. A separate validation cohort of over a hundred different subjects was used in addition to the 666-subject first cohort. An earlier analysis of fewer than 700 of the donors applied high-throughput TCR beta sequencing to assess whether each TCR beta V gene segment acted as functional or pseudogenic. To predict cytomegalovirus infection status, the study combined high-throughput TCR immunosequencing, statistical association of individual TCRs with disease status, and machine learning. Genome-wide SNP genotypes for about three fifths of the roughly 670 donors were used in a later genetic analysis, which treated that subset as a discovery cohort. In the later analysis, no new phenotypic data were used to find candidate immune exposures; instead, reliance was placed on TCR beta sequences and their occurrence across donors. Donor age, sex, ethnicity and CMV serostatus were compiled alongside the repertoire data. Typing coverage differed by locus: A, B, C, DRB1 and DQB1 were typed in roughly 629-640 donors, DQA1 in around 500, DPA1 in 606, and DPB1 in around 440. Among the roughly 390 genotyped donors, around 81% belonged to the genetic ancestry cluster associated with self-reported Caucasian donors. Every repertoire in the discovery cohort had been generated on one and the same sequencing platform. An early release covering around 630 HLA-typed donors comprised about 310 gigabases of sequencing data and roughly 86 million unique TCR sequences. On average, over 200,000 unique TCR beta nucleotide sequences were sequenced per donor among a few hundred genotyped donors of the cohort, with about 19% of those sequences being non-productive. The study was designed to test whether signatures of past pathogen exposure could be identified by cataloging public T cell receptors. The study profiled the T cell repertoires of 550 to 700 subjects by immunosequencing and related them to cytomegalovirus serostatus. Class I and class II HLA loci were covered by the typing at four-digit resolution. A later analysis re-examined previously published TCR beta repertoires from about 700 donors and added high-resolution HLA genotyping to investigate patterns of TCR occurrence. Roughly 5 DR-DQ haplotypes were handled as single units for association and clustering, since linkage in the cohort was strong.

The cohort was made up of 500 to 800 healthy bone marrow donors. Cohort members were all nominally healthy when sampled, although unrecorded immune exposures were likely present. The donor tested CMV seronegative, placing the donor among the 300 to 400 seronegative members of the cohort. Each donor provided a peripheral blood sample, and peripheral blood mononuclear cells were used for TCR beta sequencing. Genomic DNA was extracted from the blood cell samples with the Qiagen DNeasy Blood Extraction Kit. A note on this clone: Which antigen it targets is not known.

CDR1 SGHTA and CDR2 FQGTGA were looked up in the germline V gene. The CDR3 runs 13 amino acids, cysteine and phenylalanine included. The sequence is cut down to CDR3 DNA, 39 bases in frame from base 1. The germline ends are 8 bases apart after V is trimmed by 8 bases and J by 1 base. Library prep was done by the immunoSEQ multiplex PCR assay. For the multiplex PCR, a mixture combining 60 forward primers for TCR Vbeta segments and 13 reverse primers for TCR Jbeta segments was used. The CDR3 region of rearranged TCR beta genes was amplified from genomic DNA by a multiplex PCR assay. The Illumina HiSeq System was used to sequence the amplified TCR beta libraries as 87-base-pair reads. Under the source paper's analysis protocol: A later analysis tallied around 82 million unique TCR beta chains across the 700 or so repertoires, and around 9.9 million of those chains were shared by two or more donors. To remove PCR and sequencing errors, raw reads were error-corrected and collapsed into unique sequences using a nearest-neighbor algorithm that merged closely related sequences. V, D and J gene segments were assigned by aligning CDR3 sequences to IMGT reference sequences. For a sequence to be retained, a match of at least six nucleotides was required to both a V gene segment and a J gene segment. A rearrangement counted as productive if the CDR3 had no stop codons and remained in frame with V and J, and every other rearrangement counted as non-productive. CDR3 was defined by IMGT convention, running from the second conserved V-encoded cysteine to the conserved J-encoded phenylalanine. The earlier analysis of some 600 of the donors excluded sequences that lacked an unambiguous match to a single V gene segment. An earlier analysis of over 450 of the donors classified V segments as functional when productive rearrangements were above 56.7% and as segregating when the standard deviation between donors was above 5%. A statistical classification framework was developed to diagnose cytomegalovirus status using the catalog of TCR beta chain sequences. A later analysis assigned V and J genes by comparing TCR nucleotide sequences with IMGT/GENE-DB human TR gene sequences. In a later analysis, CDR3 sequences and most-parsimonious VDJ recombination scenarios were assigned using the TCRdist pipeline. In a later analysis, each TCR beta chain was defined by its CDR3 amino acid sequence together with its V-gene family, and reads without a unique V-gene family were excluded. A later analysis removed 592 highly shared, low-generation-probability nucleotide sequences to deal with suspected cross-contamination and a sequencing artifact. In a later analysis, a clonal expansion index was calculated for each public chain from normalized within-repertoire ranks of inferred template counts. In a later analysis, generation probabilities were computed with a VDJ recombination model fitted to out-of-frame rearrangements, and the resulting probabilities were checked against IGoR. A later analysis scored TCR-TCR, TCR-HLA and TCR-CMV co-occurrence with hypergeometric tests, applying a repertoire-size bias correction to TCR pairs. A later analysis estimated false discovery rates by permuting HLA or CMV assignments 20 times. In a later analysis, co-occurring TCRs were grouped using DBSCAN, and TCRdist sequence similarity was added for clustering within HLA-allele-positive subsets. Repertoires with fewer than 30,000 or more than 120,000 public chains, plus five repertoires with anomalous nucleotide sharing, were excluded from co-occurrence clustering. TCRdb carries this immuneACCESS record with in-frame sequences only. Its versions omit some clonotypes, under half of them owing to an unresolved V gene in the studies checked, with the rest unexplained. V and J calls and clone size come straight from that table; D and trimming were deduced from the DNA. The sample table holds 130,000 to 150,000 clones. Roughly 2.5% of the sample goes to the ten largest clones.

Paper-wide results and their limitations: In this cohort, only TCR beta chains were sequenced, and detectable features were limited by the absence of alpha or paired-chain data. The authors suggested that the approach could potentially be generalized to other disease states and immunological phenotypes. Correlated functional status among segregating V segments might be attributable to linkage disequilibrium, but an unknown experimental factor could not be ruled out. Because HLA typing was missing for some donors at each locus, association tests included only the typed subset. A later analysis found that HLA-associated TCR beta chains were more clonally expanded and had lower generation probabilities than equally common non-associated chains. An association between a missense DCLRE1C variant and V-gene and J-gene trimming of TCR beta chains was found in a later genetic analysis and replicated in an independent cohort. According to a later analysis, parvovirus B19, influenza, CMV and Epstein-Barr virus appeared linked to several top co-occurrence clusters. A later analysis found that TCR association rates varied across HLA loci, with DRB1 alleles showing the most associated TCRs and HLA-C alleles the fewest. For the cohort, immune exposure information was limited to CMV serostatus. In vitro tests confirmed that three of the cytomegalovirus-associated TCR beta chains recognize cytomegalovirus antigens. The classifier was reported to diagnose cytomegalovirus status with high specificity and sensitivity in both the original cohort and the validation cohort. Because counts were too low, 15 to 20 rarely observed V segments, including chromosome 9 orphons, were excluded from the earlier analysis of 587 of the donors. According to a later analysis, most CMV-associated TCR beta chains appeared to be HLA-restricted, and the HLA associations seemed to be driven largely by CMV exposure. A cluster of highly shared sequence variants was judged likely to represent a technical artifact of the sequencing pipeline. The presence/absence analyses assumed that sequencing depth was roughly uniform across donors, and that assumption may not be true. A later analysis associated 16,951 TCR beta sequences with specific HLA alleles at a false discovery rate of 0.05. While some public TCRs were present in many individuals, most TCR sequences turned up only very rarely across donors. Compared with the roughly 670-donor mean, donors in an Asian-associated ancestry cluster had fewer N-insertions in productive TCRs, according to a later genetic analysis. Broadly in line with IMGT annotations, most TCR beta V segments showed up in productive rearrangements about 87% or about 30% of the time in an earlier analysis of 587 of the donors. A further reported finding was that TCR beta sequences accurately predicted the HLA-A and HLA-B alleles for most subjects in the first cohort. The study listed over 150 TCR beta chains as associated with cytomegalovirus. Assigning TCR associations to individual alleles was difficult when HLA alleles, especially DR and DQ, strongly co-occurred. Some IMGT-functional V segments, including TRBV6-2 and TRBV6-3, could not be distinguished by the 87-base-pair reads and were therefore excluded.

The V gene is TRBV7-3 and the J gene is TRBJ2-2; the D region possibly corresponds to TRBD1 (5 bases align). The clonotype comes from a middle-aged man in good health and CMV-seronegative. Material for sequencing was PBMCs. The nucleotides read TGTGCCAGCCGTCAGGGGAACACCGGGGAGCTGTTTTTT. Translated, it reads CASRQGNTGELFF. The CDR3, completed at both ends by the reference TRBV7-3 and TRBJ2-2 genes, gives the full variable domain GAGVSQTPSNKVTEKGKYVELRCDPISGHTALYWYRQSLGQGPEFLIYFQGTGAADDSGLPNDRFFAVRPEGSVSTLKIQRTERGDSAVYLCASRQGNTGELFFGEGSRLTVL.